This entry features one TCR beta chain sequence. J was trimmed by 6 bases and V by 5 bases; bases with no gene match: 11. Germline V CDR1 and CDR2: SGHTA, FQGNSA. The CDR3 loop spans 16 amino acids. Authors' analysis steps: Using reference gene primer amplification, nucleated cell counts were estimated. Data came from immunoSEQ multiplex PCR; TCRdb stores just in-frame clones and leaves some out. The V and J calls and clone size were taken over from that table, and D and trimming were inferred from the DNA. The sample includes around 53,000 clones, around 79% seen only once; the top ten take 43%. These data belong to a study of blood T cell repertoires in COVID-19. Across the whole study: Specimens from acute and convalescent COVID-19 originated in the United States, Italy and Spain.

This TCR was sampled from a man in his 70s with active or convalescent COVID-19. The sample comprised peripheral blood. The chain uses TRBV7-2 and TRBJ2-5; 11 nucleotides line up with TRBD2. CDR3 DNA sequence: TGTGCCAGCAGCACAGCAGGCACTAGCGGGGGAAAGACCCAGTACTTC. As protein: CASSTAGTSGGKTQYF.